The 20 T cell receptor beta chains in this list originate from one sample, sequenced in a study of blood T cell repertoires in COVID-19. TCRdb keeps only in-frame clones here, not all; method: immunoSEQ multiplex PCR. The data show 100,000 to 150,000 clones, around 88% seen once. Material for sequencing was peripheral blood. These receptors all come from a man aged 45-65 years with acute or convalescent COVID-19.

CDR3 bases: TGCGCCAGCAGCCAAAGCCTGGGACAGGGGTCGAATAGCAATCAGCCCCAGCATTTT. Its protein product is CASSQSLGQGSNSNQPQHF. This chain links TRBV4-1 with TRBJ1-5, with 10 positions matching TRBD1. From germline, CDR1 is MGHRA and CDR2 YSYEKL. The CDR3 loop spans 19 amino acids. V dropped 2 bases and J dropped 0; count of bases not matched to a gene: 10.

The gene calls are TRBV5-4 and TRBJ1-2, with D hard to call. Germline V gene data show CDR1 as SGHNT and CDR2 as YYREEE (reference sequence). V was cut by 3 bases and J by 4 bases, with 10 bases left in between. The CDR3 is 13 residues long. In DNA, the CDR3 is TGTGCCAGCAGCTCCGTACTTCCCTATGGCTACACCTTC. Encoded protein: CASSSVLPYGYTF.

CDR3 sequence (DNA): TGTGCCAGCAGCGCCAATAGCGGGACCTACAATGAGCAGTTCTTC. It codes for CASSANSGTYNEQFF. V usage is TRBV9 and J usage is TRBJ2-1; the match to TRBD2 covers 8 bases. The germline V gene encodes CDR1 SGDLS and CDR2 YYNGEE. This CDR3 contains 15 residues. The J segment lost 2 bases and the V segment lost 3 bases, leaving 4 bases of the junction unmatched. The whole variable domain, remainder taken from reference TRBV9 and TRBJ2-1, is DSGVTQTPKHLITATGQRVTLRCSPRSGDLSVYWYQQSLDQGLQFLIQYYNGEERAKGNILERFSAQQFPDLHSELNLSSLELGDSALYFCASSANSGTYNEQFFGPGTRLTVL.

The chain couples TRBV6-5 to TRBJ1-1, with D tentatively TRBD1 (6 bases). The CDR3 runs 12 residues. Germline-derived CDR1 and CDR2 are MNHEY and SVGAGI. Trimming left V 7 bases short and J 1 base short, with 7 bases between. The CDR3 here is CASMGQNTEAFF. The CDR3 DNA reads as TGTGCCAGCATGGGACAGAACACTGAAGCTTTCTTT.

In this sample, this clone turned up a few times. V and J are TRBV6-5 and TRBJ1-1, with D perhaps matching TRBD1 (5 bases). V was pared by 10 bases and J by 3 bases, with 12 bases between. Germline V gene data show CDR1 as MNHEY and CDR2 as SVGAGI. CDR3 length: 12 residues. The DNA of the CDR3 is TGTGCCACTACGCTAGGGGACACTGAAGCTTTCTTT. It translates to CATTLGDTEAFF.

The rearrangement uses TRBV5-1 and TRBJ2-1, with 7 bases that match TRBD1. Germline V gene data show CDR1 as SGHRS and CDR2 as YFSETQ. Germline trimming cut 4 bases from V and 5 bases from J; bases unmatched to any gene: 9. This CDR3 is 15 amino acids long. The CDR3 DNA sequence: TGCGCCAGCAGCATGGGACAGAGAAATCACAATGAGCAGTTCTTC. Translation: CASSMGQRNHNEQFF.

This chain links TRBV19 with TRBJ1-2; unclear D gene. This CDR3 region has 13 residues. V was clipped by 3 bases and J by 8 bases, with 13 bases between them. Looked up from germline, CDR1 is LNHDA and CDR2 is SQIVND (reference sequence). The CDR3 DNA is TGTGCCAGTAGTATCTTCGGACTACGGGGCTACACCTTC. Residues: CASSIFGLRGYTF.

The V call is TRBV2, the J call TRBJ2-1, with D perhaps TRBD2 (6 bases). The length of the CDR3 is 15 residues. V was shortened by 3 bases and J by 12 bases, with 21 bases between the two germline ends. Germline V lookup: CDR1 SNHLY, CDR2 FYNNEI. The CDR3, as DNA: TGTGCCAGCAGTGAGGCGGCAGTAGCGGCCGGTAGGCAGTTCTTC. This encodes CASSEAAVAAGRQFF.

This chain joins TRBV19 and TRBJ1-2; 9 bases align to TRBD1. Looked up from germline, CDR1 is LNHDA and CDR2 is SQIVND (reference sequence). The V and J ends lost 1 base and 2 bases, in that order; junction bases with no gene match: 8. The CDR3 is made up of 17 amino acids. In nucleotides, the CDR3 is TGTGCCAGTAGTATAGGGTACAGGGGGCCACGGAACTATGGCTACACCTTC. As protein: CASSIGYRGPRNYGYTF.

V gene TRBV5-1 combines with J gene TRBJ2-7; 13 positions agree with TRBD2. The CDR3 sequence is 15 residues long. CDR1 SGHRS and CDR2 YFSETQ come from the germline V gene. V lost 4 bases, J lost 5 bases, and 6 bases stayed unmatched. The CDR3 region is CASSPGLAGVNEQYF. The CDR3 DNA reads as TGCGCCAGCAGCCCCGGACTAGCGGGAGTGAACGAGCAGTACTTC.

J is TRBJ1-5 and V is TRBV5-1; the match to TRBD1 covers 7 bases. Germline V gene lookup returns CDR1 SGHRS and CDR2 YFSETQ. The CDR3 totals 15 residues. Germline trimming cut 1 base from V and 7 bases from J; bases unmatched to any gene: 8. The DNA for the CDR3 is TGCGCCAGCAGCTTGCAGGGGGGATCATTGCAGCCCCAGCATTTT. It codes for CASSLQGGSLQPQHF.

The gene calls are TRBV5-4 and TRBJ1-2; the match to TRBD1 covers 7 bases. With V trimmed by 2 bases and J by 8 bases, 6 bases remained unmatched. Germline V gene sequence: CDR1 SGHNT, CDR2 YYREEE (reference sequence). This CDR3 has 13 residues. The CDR3 DNA reads TGTGCCAGCAGCTTAACAGGGGCGAACGGCTACACCTTC. Its translation is CASSLTGANGYTF. The full variable domain, rest sourced from reference TRBV5-4 and TRBJ1-2, is ETGVTQSPTHLIKTRGQQVTLRCSSQSGHNTVSWYQQALGQGPQFIFQYYREEENGRGNFPPRFSGLQFPNYSSELNVNALELDDSALYLCASSLTGANGYTFGSGTRLTVV.

The chain links TRBV27 to TRBJ2-2; 10 bases align to TRBD1. Per the germline V gene, CDR1 is MNHEY and CDR2 is SMNVEV (reference sequence). The length of the CDR3 is 15 residues. Trimming at V came to 6 bases and at J to 6 bases, leaving 7 bases not matched to a gene. The CDR3 nucleotides are TGTGCCAGCAGCCTCTCGGACAGGGGGTCCGGGGAGCTGTTTTTT. Its protein product is CASSLSDRGSGELFF.

The V and J genes are TRBV2 and TRBJ2-1; D might be TRBD2 (6 bases). This CDR3 contains 13 residues. Trimming took off 8 bases at V and 0 bases at J, with 8 bases between the two ends. CDR1 SNHLY and CDR2 FYNNEI come from the germline V gene. CDR3 in DNA: TGTGCCAGCGGGGGGAGCTCCTACAATGAGCAGTTCTTC. Encoded protein: CASGGSSYNEQFF. Variable domain in full (rest from reference TRBV2 and TRBJ2-1): EPEVTQTPSHQVTQMGQEVILRCVPISNHLYFYWYRQILGQKVEFLVSFYNNEISEKSEIFDDQFSVERPDGSNFTLKIRSTKLEDSAMYFCASGGSSYNEQFFGPGTRLTVL.

The V and J genes are TRBV7-2 and TRBJ1-4, with 10 bases lining up with TRBD1. This CDR3 has 15 residues. Germline-derived CDR1 and CDR2 are SGHTA and FQGNSA. V was pared by 6 bases and J by 8 bases, with 9 bases of the junction left unmatched. The CDR3 reads CASSWDRGQDEKLFF. In nucleotides, the CDR3 is TGTGCCAGCAGTTGGGACAGGGGCCAGGACGAAAAACTGTTTTTT.

The chain links TRBV7-2 to TRBJ1-3; the D gene is possibly TRBD1 (5 bases). The germline gives CDR1 SGHTA, CDR2 FQGNSA. Deletions cut 7 bases from V and 0 bases from J, with 10 bases between. The CDR3 runs to 14 residues. The CDR3 bases are TGTGCCAGCACCATCGACAGCTCTGGAAACACCATATATTTT. This gives the protein CASTIDSSGNTIYF. Complete variable domain (other parts from reference TRBV7-2 and TRBJ1-3): GAGVSQSPSNKVTEKGKDVELRCDPISGHTALYWYRQSLGQGLEFLIYFQGNSAPDKSGLPSDRFSAERTGGSVSTLTIQRTQQEDSAVYLCASTIDSSGNTIYFGEGSWLTVV.

The V and J genes are TRBV28 and TRBJ2-1, with a possible D match to TRBD2 (5 bases). V lost 10 bases and J lost 9, with 19 bases in between. Germline CDR1 is MDHEN and CDR2 is SYDVKM. The CDR3 spans 13 residues. The CDR3 region has the DNA TGTGCCACGGGGTACCGACACAGCGGTGAGCAGTTCTTC. Its protein product is CATGYRHSGEQFF.

V and J are TRBV11-2 and TRBJ1-1; unclear D gene. The CDR3 runs to 13 residues. CDR1 and CDR2 from the germline V gene are SGHAT and FQNNGV. V was clipped by 4 bases and J by 4 bases, with 10 bases between them. The CDR3 region has the DNA TGTGCCAGCAGCTCGAACTTTGGCACTGAAGCTTTCTTT. This gives the protein CASSSNFGTEAFF.

This rearrangement joins TRBV2 to TRBJ1-6, with TRBD1 identical over 9 bases. The length of the CDR3 is 14 residues. V trimming: 6 bases; J trimming: 6 bases; junction bases outside the gene matches: 3. Germline values: CDR1 SNHLY, CDR2 FYNNEI. CDR3 nucleotides: TGTGCCAGCAGCAGACAGGGGGGTAATTCACCCCTCCACTTT. Translation gives CASSRQGGNSPLHF.

The chain combines TRBV12-2 with TRBJ1-2; whether TRBD1, the table's D call, matches the DNA was not checked. TRBV12-2 is termed a pseudogene. CDR3 length: 16 residues. CDR3: CASRQWTGPTNYGYTF. In DNA, the CDR3 is TGTGCAAGTCGCCAATGGACAGGACCAACTAACTATGGCTACACCTTC.